The present T cell receptor beta chain was sequenced within a study of early T cells in non-severe SARS-CoV-2 infection. TCRdb re-analysed the 5' RACE reads in MiXCR, keeping a single row per CDR3 protein. The sample has roughly 92,000 distinct CDR3 sequences, less than 15% seen once. The CDR3 covers 16 residues. The germline V gene encodes CDR1 SQVTM and CDR2 ANQGSEA. After removal of 4 bases from V and 1 base from J, the junction contained 6 bases not matched to a gene. The sequence was obtained from an adult who was a healthcare worker with PCR-confirmed SARS-CoV-2 infection or an uninfected control (not recorded which). The sample consisted of whole blood, taken at baseline. The chain uses TRBV29-1 and TRBJ2-3; 12 nucleotides match TRBD2. Written as DNA, the CDR3 is TGCAGCGTTGCCCCCGGACTAGCGGGACGCACAGATACGCAGTATTTT. Protein sequence: CSVAPGLAGRTDTQYF.